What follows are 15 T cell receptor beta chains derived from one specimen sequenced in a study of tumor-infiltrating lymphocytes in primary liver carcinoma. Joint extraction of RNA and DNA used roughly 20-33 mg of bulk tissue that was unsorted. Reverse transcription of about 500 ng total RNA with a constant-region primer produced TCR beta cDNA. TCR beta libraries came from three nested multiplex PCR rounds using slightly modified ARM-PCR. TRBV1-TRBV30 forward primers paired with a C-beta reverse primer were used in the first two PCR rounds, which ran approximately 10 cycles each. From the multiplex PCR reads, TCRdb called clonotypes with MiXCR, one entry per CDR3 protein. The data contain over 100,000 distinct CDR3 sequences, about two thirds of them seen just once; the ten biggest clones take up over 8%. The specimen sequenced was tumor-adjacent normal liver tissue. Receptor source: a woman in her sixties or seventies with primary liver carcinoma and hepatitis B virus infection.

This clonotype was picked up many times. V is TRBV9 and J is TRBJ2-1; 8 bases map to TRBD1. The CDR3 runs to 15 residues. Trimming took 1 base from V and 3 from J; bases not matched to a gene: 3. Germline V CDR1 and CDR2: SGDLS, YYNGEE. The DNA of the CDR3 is TGTGCCAGCAGCGTATCAGGACAGGGCTACAATGAGCAGTTCTTC. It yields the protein CASSVSGQGYNEQFF.

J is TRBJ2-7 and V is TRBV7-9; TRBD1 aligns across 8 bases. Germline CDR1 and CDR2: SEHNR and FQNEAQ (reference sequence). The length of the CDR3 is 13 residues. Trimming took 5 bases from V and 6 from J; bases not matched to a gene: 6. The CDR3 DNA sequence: TGTGCCAGCAGCCGGGGACAGGCCAGCGAGCAGTACTTC. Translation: CASSRGQASEQYF.

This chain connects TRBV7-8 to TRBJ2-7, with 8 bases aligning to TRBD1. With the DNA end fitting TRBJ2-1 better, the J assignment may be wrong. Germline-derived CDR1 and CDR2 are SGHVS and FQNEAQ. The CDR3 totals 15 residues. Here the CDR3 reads CASSVGQGAMGEQFF. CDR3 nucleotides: TGTGCCAGCAGCGTAGGACAGGGAGCGATGGGGGAGCAGTTCTTC.

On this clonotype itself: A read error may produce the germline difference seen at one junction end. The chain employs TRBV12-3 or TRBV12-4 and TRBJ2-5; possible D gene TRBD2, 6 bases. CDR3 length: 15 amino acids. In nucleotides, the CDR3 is TGTGCCAGCAGCACCTACCCCGGGAGTGAAGAGACCCAGCACTTC. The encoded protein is CASSTYPGSEETQHF.

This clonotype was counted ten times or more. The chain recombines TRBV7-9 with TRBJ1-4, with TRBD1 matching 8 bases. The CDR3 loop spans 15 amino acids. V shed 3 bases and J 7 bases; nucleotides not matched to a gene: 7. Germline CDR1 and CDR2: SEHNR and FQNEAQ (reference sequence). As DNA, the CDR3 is TGTGCCAGCAGCTTCCAGGGGGCGGTCGGTGAAAAACTGTTTTTT. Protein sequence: CASSFQGAVGEKLFF.

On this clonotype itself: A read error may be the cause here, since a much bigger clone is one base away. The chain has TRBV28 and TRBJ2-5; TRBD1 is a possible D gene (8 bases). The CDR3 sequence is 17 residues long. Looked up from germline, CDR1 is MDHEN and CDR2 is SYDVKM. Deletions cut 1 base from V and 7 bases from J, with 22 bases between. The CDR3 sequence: CASSLSRTKTGEGTQYF. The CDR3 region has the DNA TGTGCCAGCAGTTTATCACGGACCAAGACAGGGGAGGGGACCCAGTACTTC.

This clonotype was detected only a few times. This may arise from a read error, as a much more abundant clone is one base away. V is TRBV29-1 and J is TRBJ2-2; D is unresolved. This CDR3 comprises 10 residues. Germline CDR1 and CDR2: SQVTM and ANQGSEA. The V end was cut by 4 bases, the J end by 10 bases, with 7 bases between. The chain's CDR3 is CSVGIEELFF. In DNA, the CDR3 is TGCAGCGTTGGGATCGAGGAGCTGTTTTTT.

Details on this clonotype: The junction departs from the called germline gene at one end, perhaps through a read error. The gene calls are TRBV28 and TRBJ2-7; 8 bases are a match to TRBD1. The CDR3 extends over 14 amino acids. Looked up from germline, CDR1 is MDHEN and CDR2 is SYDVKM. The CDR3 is CASTPGTGRYEQCF. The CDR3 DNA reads TGTGCCAGTACCCCCGGGACAGGACGATACGAGCAGTGCTTC.

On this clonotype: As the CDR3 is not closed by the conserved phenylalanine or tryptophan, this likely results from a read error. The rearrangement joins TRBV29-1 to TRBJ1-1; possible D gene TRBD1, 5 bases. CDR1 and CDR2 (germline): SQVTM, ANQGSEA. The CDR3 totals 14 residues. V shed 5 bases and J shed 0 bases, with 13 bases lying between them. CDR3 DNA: TGCAGCGTTATGACAGTACTGATGAACACTGAAGCTTTCCTT. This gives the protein CSVMTVLMNTEAFL.

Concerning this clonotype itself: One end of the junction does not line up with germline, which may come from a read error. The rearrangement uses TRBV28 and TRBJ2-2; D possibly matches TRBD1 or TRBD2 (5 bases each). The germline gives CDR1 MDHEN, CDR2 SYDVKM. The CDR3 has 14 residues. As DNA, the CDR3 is TGTGCGAGCAGTTGGGGACGGTACACCGGGGAGCTGTTATTT. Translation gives CASSWGRYTGELLF.

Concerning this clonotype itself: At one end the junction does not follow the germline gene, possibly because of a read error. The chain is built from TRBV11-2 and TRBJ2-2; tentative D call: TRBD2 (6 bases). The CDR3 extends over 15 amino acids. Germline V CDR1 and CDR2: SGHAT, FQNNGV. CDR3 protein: CASTPPQGPTGELFF. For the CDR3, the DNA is TGTGCCAGCACCCCTCCGCAAGGACCGACGGGGGAACTGTTTTTT.

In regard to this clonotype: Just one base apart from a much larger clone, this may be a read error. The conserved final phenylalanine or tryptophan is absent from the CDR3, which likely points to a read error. The chain's CDR3 is CASSLLGEVYGYTS. CDR3 nucleotides: TGCGCCAGCAGCTTGCTCGGGGAGGTCTATGGCTACACCTCC. V gene TRBV5-1 combines with J gene TRBJ1-2; no clear D gene. CDR3 length: 14 residues. Germline V gene lookup returns CDR1 SGHRS and CDR2 YFSETQ. With 1 base removed from V and 4 bases from J, the gap between germline ends came to 11 bases.

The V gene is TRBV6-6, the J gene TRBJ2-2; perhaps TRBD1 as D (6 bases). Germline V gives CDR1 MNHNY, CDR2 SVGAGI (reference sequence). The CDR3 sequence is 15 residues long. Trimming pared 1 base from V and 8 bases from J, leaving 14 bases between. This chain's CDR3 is CASSYYPDGTGELFF. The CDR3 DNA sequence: TGTGCCAGCAGTTACTACCCGGACGGGACAGGGGAGCTGTTTTTT.

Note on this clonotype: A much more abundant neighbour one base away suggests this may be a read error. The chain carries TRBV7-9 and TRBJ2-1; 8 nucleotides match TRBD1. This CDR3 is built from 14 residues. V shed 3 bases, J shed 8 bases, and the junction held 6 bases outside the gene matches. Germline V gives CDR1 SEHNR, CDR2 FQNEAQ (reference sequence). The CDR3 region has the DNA TGTGCCAGCAGCTTCCGGGACAGGAACCATGAGCAGTTCTTC. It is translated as CASSFRDRNHEQFF.

This CDR3 is CAINEGSEHYGYTF. The CDR3 DNA sequence: TGTGCCATCAATGAAGGTTCCGAGCACTATGGCTACACCTTC. The chain employs TRBV6-1 and TRBJ1-2; the D is unclear. The V and J ends lost 10 bases and 3 bases respectively, with 18 bases between them. This CDR3 spans 14 amino acids. Germline CDR1 reads MNHNS; CDR2 reads SASEGT.